These T cell receptor beta chains were read from a single sample in a study of graft-versus-host responses after intestinal transplantation. Antigens for these TCRs are unknown. Profiled with immunoSEQ multiplex PCR; TCRdb holds only in-frame clones, not every one. The sample holds about 90,000 clones, 80% to 95% seen once. The source material was unstimulated CD8+ T cells sorted from spleen or lymph node cells, sampled before intestinal transplant. These receptors came from a human donor who received an intestinal transplant. Both conserved end residues are part of each CDR3. A D gene is named only where the DNA matches it firmly. Some rows have no size entry. The others give once, few or many, or a class for an expanded clone.

clone_size	v_call	j_call	d_call	cdr3_aa	cdr3_nt
-	TRBV14	TRBJ2-1	TRBD1	CASSQIGRTGGYNEQFF	TGTGCCAGCAGCCAAATCGGACGGACAGGGGGCTACAATGAGCAGTTCTTC
-	TRBV9	TRBJ2-5	TRBD2	CASSPRLAGVETQYF	TGTGCCAGCAGCCCCCGACTAGCGGGGGTGGAGACCCAGTACTTC
-	TRBV6-6	TRBJ2-2	TRBD1	CASSYVQGVSGELFF	TGTGCCAGCAGTTACGTGCAGGGGGTATCCGGGGAGCTGTTTTTT
-	TRBV19	TRBJ1-5	-	CASSSNVGHQPQHF	TGTGCCAGTAGTAGTAACGTGGGGCATCAGCCCCAGCATTTT
-	TRBV30	TRBJ1-6	-	CAWSQTAYNSPLHF	TGTGCCTGGAGTCAGACAGCTTATAATTCACCCCTCCACTTT
once	TRBV7-6	TRBJ2-1	TRBD2	CASSSGPSGEMSSYNEQFF	TGTGCCAGCAGTTCCGGCCCTAGCGGGGAGATGAGCTCCTACAATGAGCAGTTCTTC
-	TRBV14	TRBJ1-5	TRBD1	CASSSGTVPYSNQPQHF	TGTGCCAGCAGCTCCGGGACAGTTCCCTATAGCAATCAGCCCCAGCATTTT
-	TRBV6-1	TRBJ1-1	-	CASLGPGWTEAFF	TGTGCCAGCTTAGGGCCAGGGTGGACTGAAGCTTTCTTT
-	TRBV28	TRBJ2-3	-	CASTPPSRTDTQYF	TGTGCCAGCACCCCCCCCTCTCGCACAGATACGCAGTATTTT
-	TRBV5-6	TRBJ2-1	TRBD1	CASSMVAGQAFF	TGTGCCAGCAGCATGGTCGCGGGACAGGCGTTCTTC
-	TRBV9	TRBJ2-3	TRBD2	CASSVATSGGARISDTQYF	TGTGCCAGCAGCGTAGCAACTAGCGGGGGGGCGCGAATTTCAGATACGCAGTATTTT
-	TRBV27	TRBJ2-7	-	CASSSPGAEQYF	TGTGCCAGCAGTTCCCCAGGGGCCGAGCAGTACTTC
-	TRBV27	TRBJ2-7	TRBD1	CASSSPGQGLYEQYF	TGTGCCAGCAGTTCACCGGGACAGGGACTCTACGAGCAGTACTTC
once	TRBV7-9	TRBJ2-6	TRBD1	CASSFSSGQDSGANVLTF	TGTGCCAGCAGCTTCTCCTCGGGACAGGATTCTGGGGCCAACGTCCTGACTTTC